This T cell receptor (beta chain) was recorded in a study of blood T cell repertoires in COVID-19 (TCRdb year 2020). Concerning the study at large: Samples from collaborators originated in the United States, Italy and Spain and spanned both the acute and convalescent phases of COVID-19. The prospective study material was composed of cDNA or gDNA derived from T cells, B-cell-depleted T cells, or PBMCs. Deeply sampled blood TCRbeta repertoires from subjects exposed to, actively infected with, or recovered from COVID-19 were included in the dataset. The repertoires were made available in a free public database intended to serve as a resource for research on the immune response to SARS-CoV-2. Samples came from the ongoing ImmuneRACE study (first 160 participants) plus 1,254 subjects from 6 global collaborators. A de-identified subject ID, COVID-19 status, age in years and sex were almost always included in the sample metadata. Where HLA class I and class II types were available, the types were taken from metadata supplied by the sample provider, not from assay-based typing. The paper's findings and limits, for the study overall: The quantity of clinical and demographic metadata differed by source and by participant and was supplied without curation.

The immunoSEQ Assay, a bias-controlled multiplex PCR, was used to amplify TCRbeta CDR3 regions from genomic DNA. On the study's bioinformatics: Nucleated cell counts per sample were estimated from amplification of reference gene primers within the assay. To quantify the absolute abundance of each unique TCRbeta CDR3 rearrangement, sequence reads were collapsed and filtered. For each sample, productive Simpson clonality was calculated as the square root of Simpson's diversity index over productive rearrangements. TCRdb retrieved this table from immuneACCESS and kept in-frame rearrangements only. Not all clones are present; in checked studies, unresolved V genes account for under half, and no reason is known for the remainder. Clone size and V and J calls were adopted from that table, with D and trimming inferred from the DNA. For this sample there are roughly 440,000 clones; about 87% appear just once. The ten largest clones add up to around an eighth of the sample.

One collaborating source in Seattle enrolled patients during active infection and followed them longitudinally through the course of disease. The collaborating institutions used their own protocols to collect whole blood in K2EDTA tubes. Collaborator samples were shipped for TCRbeta analysis as frozen whole blood, isolated PBMCs, or DNA extracted from either sample type. V gives up 3 bases and J gives up 4 bases, and the segment between their germline ends measures 9 bases. From its cysteine to its phenylalanine, the CDR3 spans 13 amino acids. The sequence is cut down to CDR3 DNA, 39 bases in frame from base 1. According to the germline V gene, CDR1 reads SNHLY and CDR2 reads FYNNEI. About this clone itself: Which antigen it targets is not known. The sample holds no much larger clone one base away, and base qualities are not on file.

The TCR was taken from a woman aged 45 to 65 with COVID-19, enrolled during active disease. Material for sequencing was peripheral blood. The V and J segments used are TRBV2 and TRBJ1-1, and possibly TRBD1, on 5 matching bases. The DNA sequence reads TGTGCCAGCAGTGACAGGGTGGCCACTGAAGCTTTCTTT. This translates into CASSDRVATEAFF.